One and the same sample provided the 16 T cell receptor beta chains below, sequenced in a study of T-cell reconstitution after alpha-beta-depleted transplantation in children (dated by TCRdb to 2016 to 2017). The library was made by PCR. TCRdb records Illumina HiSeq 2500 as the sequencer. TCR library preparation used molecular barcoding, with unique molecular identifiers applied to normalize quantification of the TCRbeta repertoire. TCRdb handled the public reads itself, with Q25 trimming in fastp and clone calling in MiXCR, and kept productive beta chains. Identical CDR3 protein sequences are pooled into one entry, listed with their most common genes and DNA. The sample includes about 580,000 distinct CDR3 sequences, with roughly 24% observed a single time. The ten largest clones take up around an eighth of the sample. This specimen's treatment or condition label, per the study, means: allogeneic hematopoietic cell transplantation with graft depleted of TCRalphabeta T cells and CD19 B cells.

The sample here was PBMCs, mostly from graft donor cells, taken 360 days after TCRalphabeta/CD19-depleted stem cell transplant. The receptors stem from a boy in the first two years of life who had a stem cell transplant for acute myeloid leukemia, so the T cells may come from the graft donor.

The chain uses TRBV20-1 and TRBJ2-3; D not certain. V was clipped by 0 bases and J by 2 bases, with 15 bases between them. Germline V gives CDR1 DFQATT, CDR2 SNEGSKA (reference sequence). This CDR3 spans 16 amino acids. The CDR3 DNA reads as TGCAGTGCTAGAGATCCTAAACGAACTGCCACAGATACGCAGTATTTT. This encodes CSARDPKRTATDTQYF.

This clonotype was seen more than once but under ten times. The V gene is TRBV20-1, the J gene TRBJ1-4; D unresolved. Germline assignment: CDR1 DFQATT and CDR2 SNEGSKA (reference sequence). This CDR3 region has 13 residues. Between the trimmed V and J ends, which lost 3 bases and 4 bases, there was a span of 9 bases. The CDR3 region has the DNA TGCAGTGCTAGTCAAGGGAATAATGAAAAACTGTTTTTT. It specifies CSASQGNNEKLFF.

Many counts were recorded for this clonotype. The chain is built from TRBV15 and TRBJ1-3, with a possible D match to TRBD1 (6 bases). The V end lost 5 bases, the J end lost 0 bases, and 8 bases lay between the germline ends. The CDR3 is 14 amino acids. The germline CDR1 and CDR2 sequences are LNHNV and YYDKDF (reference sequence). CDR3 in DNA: TGTGCCACCAGCCGGGACACCTCTGGAAACACCATATATTTT. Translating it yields CATSRDTSGNTIYF. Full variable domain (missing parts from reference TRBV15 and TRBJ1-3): DAMVIQNPRYQVTQFGKPVTLSCSQTLNHNVMYWYQQKSSQAPKLLFHYYDKDFNNEADTPDNFQSRRPNTSFCFLDIRSPGLGDTAMYLCATSRDTSGNTIYFGEGSWLTVV.

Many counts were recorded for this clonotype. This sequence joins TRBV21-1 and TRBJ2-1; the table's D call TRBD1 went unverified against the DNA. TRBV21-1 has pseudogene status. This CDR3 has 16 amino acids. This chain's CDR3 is CASSKDGGGPKNEQFF. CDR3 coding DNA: TGTGCCAGCAGCAAAGACGGGGGGGGCCCCAAGAATGAGCAGTTCTTC.

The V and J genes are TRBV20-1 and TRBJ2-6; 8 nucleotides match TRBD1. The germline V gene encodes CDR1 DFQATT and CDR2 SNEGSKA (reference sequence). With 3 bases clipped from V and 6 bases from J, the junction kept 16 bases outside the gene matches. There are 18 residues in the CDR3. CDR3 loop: CSARGTGTRDGSANVLTF. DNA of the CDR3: TGCAGTGCTAGGGGGACAGGCACGAGGGATGGATCGGCCAACGTCCTGACTTTC.

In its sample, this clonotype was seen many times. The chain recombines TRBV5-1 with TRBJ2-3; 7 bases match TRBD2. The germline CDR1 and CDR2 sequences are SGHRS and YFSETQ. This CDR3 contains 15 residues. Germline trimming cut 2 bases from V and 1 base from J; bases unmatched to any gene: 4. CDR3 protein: CASSLRGDRTDTQYF. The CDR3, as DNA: TGCGCCAGCAGCTTACGGGGGGATCGCACAGATACGCAGTATTTT.

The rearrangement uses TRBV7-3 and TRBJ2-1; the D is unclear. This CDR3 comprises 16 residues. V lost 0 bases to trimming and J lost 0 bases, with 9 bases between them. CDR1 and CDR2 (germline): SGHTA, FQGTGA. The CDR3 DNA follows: TGTGCCAGCAGCTTAACGACGACTTTCTCCTACAATGAGCAGTTCTTC. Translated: CASSLTTTFSYNEQFF.

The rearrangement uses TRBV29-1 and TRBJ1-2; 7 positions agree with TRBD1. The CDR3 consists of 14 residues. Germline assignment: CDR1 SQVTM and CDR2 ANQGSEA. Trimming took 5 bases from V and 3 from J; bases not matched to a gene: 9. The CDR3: CSVRTGVDYYGYTF. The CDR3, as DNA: TGCAGCGTTAGAACAGGGGTGGATTACTATGGCTACACCTTC.

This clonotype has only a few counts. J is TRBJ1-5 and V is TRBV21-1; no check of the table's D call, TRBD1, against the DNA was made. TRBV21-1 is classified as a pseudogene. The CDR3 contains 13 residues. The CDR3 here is CAGETGKGEPQHF. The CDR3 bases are TGTGCCGGAGAGACAGGGAAAGGTGAGCCCCAGCATTTT.

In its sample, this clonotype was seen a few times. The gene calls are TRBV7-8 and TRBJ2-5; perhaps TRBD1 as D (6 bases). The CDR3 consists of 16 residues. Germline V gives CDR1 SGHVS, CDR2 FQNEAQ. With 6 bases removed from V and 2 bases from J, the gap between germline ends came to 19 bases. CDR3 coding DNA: TGTGCCAGCAGACACAGTACTAGTAGGGGGCAAGAGACCCAGTACTTC. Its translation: CASRHSTSRGQETQYF.

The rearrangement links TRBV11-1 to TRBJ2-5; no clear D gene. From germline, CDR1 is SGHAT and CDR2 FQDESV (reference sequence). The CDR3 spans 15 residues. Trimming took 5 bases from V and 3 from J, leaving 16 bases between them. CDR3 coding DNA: TGTGCCAGCAGCCGCCGGCCGGGCCTTAAAGAGACCCAGTACTTC. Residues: CASSRRPGLKETQYF.

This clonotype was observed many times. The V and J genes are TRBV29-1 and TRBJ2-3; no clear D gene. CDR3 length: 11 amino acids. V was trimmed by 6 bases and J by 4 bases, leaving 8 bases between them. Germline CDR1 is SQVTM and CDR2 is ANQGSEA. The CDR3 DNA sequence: TGCAGCGTAAGGAGCGCAGATACGCAGTATTTT. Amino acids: CSVRSADTQYF.

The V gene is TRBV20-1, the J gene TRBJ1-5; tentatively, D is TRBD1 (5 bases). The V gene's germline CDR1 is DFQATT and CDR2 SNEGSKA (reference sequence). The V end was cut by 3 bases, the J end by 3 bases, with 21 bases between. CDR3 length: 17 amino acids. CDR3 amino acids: CSARNAGGGGDNQPQHF. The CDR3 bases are TGCAGTGCTAGGAACGCTGGGGGGGGTGGAGACAATCAGCCCCAGCATTTT.

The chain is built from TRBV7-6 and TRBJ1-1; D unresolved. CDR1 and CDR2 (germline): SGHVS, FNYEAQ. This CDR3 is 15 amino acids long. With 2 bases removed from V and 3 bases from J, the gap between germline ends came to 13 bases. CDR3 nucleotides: TGTGCCAGCAGCTTAACGGGCGAGGAGGACACTGAAGCTTTCTTT. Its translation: CASSLTGEEDTEAFF.

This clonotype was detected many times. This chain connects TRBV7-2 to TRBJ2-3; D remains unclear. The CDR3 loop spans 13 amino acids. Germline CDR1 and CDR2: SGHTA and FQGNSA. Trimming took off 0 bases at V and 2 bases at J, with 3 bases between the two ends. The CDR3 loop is CASSLAYTDTQYF. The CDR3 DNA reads TGTGCCAGCAGCTTAGCCTACACAGATACGCAGTATTTT.

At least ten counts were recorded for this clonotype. This CDR3 is CASSQRGGGSYTF. The DNA for the CDR3 is TGTGCCAGCAGCCAACGGGGCGGTGGAAGCTACACCTTC. The chain couples TRBV12-3 or TRBV12-4 to TRBJ1-2; perhaps TRBD1 as D (5 bases). CDR3 size: 13 residues. V lost 6 bases and J lost 9, with 17 bases in between.